This is a list of T cell receptor beta chains from one sample in a study of shared clonotypes between healthy human individuals. TCRdb's table, derived via immunoSEQ multiplex PCR, lists solely in-frame clones and lacks some. The table records some 2.3 million clones, approximately 93% of them present only once. The material sequenced was naive CD4+ T cells from PBMCs. These receptors were obtained from a man between 18 and 35 years old in good health. Some clones in this sample may be carry-over from other donors' samples. Each CDR3 is given with its conserved first and last residue. Fields, in order: CDR3 DNA, CDR3 protein, clone size, V gene, D gene, J gene. The D gene is left open where the match is weak. Clone size, where shown, is once, few, many, or a class for clones that have expanded.

TGTGCCAGCAGGCCGCAGGGAGAGCAGTACTTC	CASRPQGEQYF	.	TRBV2	.	TRBJ2-7
TGTGCCAGCAGTTACAGGGACAGAGAATATGGCTACACCTTC	CASSYRDREYGYTF	.	TRBV6-5	TRBD1	TRBJ1-2
TGCGCCAGCAGCTTGGACGGCAGGGGTGGAAACACCATATATTTT	CASSLDGRGGNTIYF	.	TRBV5-1	.	TRBJ1-3
TGTGCCAGCAGCGCGGACAGAAACTATGGCTACACCTTC	CASSADRNYGYTF	.	TRBV7-3	.	TRBJ1-2
TGTGCTAGTGGTTTGTTCAGGTCCTCCTACGAGCAGTACTTC	CASGLFRSSYEQYF	.	TRBV12-5	.	TRBJ2-7
TGTGCCAGCAGCTCCCGACAGGGGGCGGGGGAGTCGGACATTCAGTACTTC	CASSSRQGAGESDIQYF	.	TRBV7-9	TRBD1	TRBJ2-4
TGTGCCAGCAGGGGACAGGGGGCGAATGAGCAGTTCTTC	CASRGQGANEQFF	.	TRBV2	TRBD1	TRBJ2-1
TGTGCCAGCAGTTTACTAGCGGGAGGGGCAGATACGCAGTATTTT	CASSLLAGGADTQYF	.	TRBV27	TRBD2	TRBJ2-3
TGTGCCAGCAGGTGGGCAGGGGCATATGGCTACACCTTC	CASRWAGAYGYTF	once	TRBV28	.	TRBJ1-2
TGTGCCAGTAGTAAAAGGATCAATCAGCCCCAGCATTTT	CASSKRINQPQHF	.	TRBV19	.	TRBJ1-5
TGTGCCAGCAAGGAGGGGGTTACTAGCAATCAGCCCCAGCATTTT	CASKEGVTSNQPQHF	once	TRBV28	.	TRBJ1-5
TGTGCCAGCAGTCCTTGGACTAGCGGGGGGCGCGAGCAGTACTTC	CASSPWTSGGREQYF	.	TRBV27	TRBD2	TRBJ2-7
TGTGCCAGCTCACCCCAGGACAGGGCCACCGGGGAGCTGTTTTTT	CASSPQDRATGELFF	.	TRBV18	TRBD1	TRBJ2-2
TGTGCCAGCACCTGGGAGGGTTTGCTCTACAATGAGCAGTTCTTC	CASTWEGLLYNEQFF	.	TRBV6-5	TRBD2	TRBJ2-1
TGTGCCAGCAGCTTGCCGCGGCGGGGGGCGGTCGGGGAGCTGTTTTTT	CASSLPRRGAVGELFF	.	TRBV5-6	TRBD2	TRBJ2-2
TGTGCCAGCAGTGTCACGGGACTCTACTTCTATGGCTACACCTTC	CASSVTGLYFYGYTF	.	TRBV6-4	.	TRBJ1-2
TGTGCCAGCAGCTCCTCCCTCAATCAGCCCCAGCATTTT	CASSSSLNQPQHF	.	TRBV7-7	.	TRBJ1-5
TGCAGCGTCGTCCCGGGACTGATTTACACTGAAGCTTTCTTT	CSVVPGLIYTEAFF	.	TRBV29-1	.	TRBJ1-1
TGCGCCAGCAGTGAGGGACGGGGAGAATACAATGAGCAGTTCTTC	CASSEGRGEYNEQFF	.	TRBV10-1	.	TRBJ2-1
TGTGCCAGCAGCCCCTTGACAGCACAATACGAGCAGTACTTC	CASSPLTAQYEQYF	once	TRBV21-1	.	TRBJ2-7
TGTGCCACCTCCCTATCCATCATGAACACTGAAGCTTTCTTT	CATSLSIMNTEAFF	once	TRBV15	.	TRBJ1-1
TGTGCCAGCAGCATACTGACAGGGGACACTGAAGCTTTCTTT	CASSILTGDTEAFF	.	TRBV7-9	TRBD1	TRBJ1-1
TGTGCCTGGAGTGTAAGCGGGGCGGGGACCCAGTACTTC	CAWSVSGAGTQYF	.	TRBV30	TRBD2	TRBJ2-5
TGTGCCAGCAGCCCATTCAGGTCTACCTCCTACGAGCAGTACTTC	CASSPFRSTSYEQYF	.	TRBV13	.	TRBJ2-7
TGTGCCAGCTCGTCTAGGGACTTCTATGGCTACACCTTC	CASSSRDFYGYTF	.	TRBV6-5	.	TRBJ1-2
TGTGCCAGTAGTAACTTTCCGGGACAGGGGGCTTATGGCTACACCTTC	CASSNFPGQGAYGYTF	once	TRBV19	TRBD1	TRBJ1-2
TGTGCCAGTGCAGACCTAGCGGGAGATATCGAGCAGTACTTC	CASADLAGDIEQYF	.	TRBV19	TRBD2	TRBJ2-7
TGTGCCTGGACTCAGGACCTTGAAGCTTTCTTT	CAWTQDLEAFF	few	TRBV30	.	TRBJ1-1
TGCGCCAGCAGCCAAGACGCGACAGGTTTCGGCAATCAGCCCCAGCATTTT	CASSQDATGFGNQPQHF	.	TRBV4-3	.	TRBJ1-5
TGTGCCAGCAGTTTATCGGTGGGCAGGGGGGGCTATGGCTACACCTTC	CASSLSVGRGGYGYTF	.	TRBV28	TRBD1	TRBJ1-2
TGTGCCAGCAGTCGTAATGAAAAACTGTTTTTT	CASSRNEKLFF	.	TRBV2	.	TRBJ1-4
TGTGCCAGCAGAAAGGGGACAGGGGGCGGGGAGACCCAGTACTTC	CASRKGTGGGETQYF	.	TRBV6-1	TRBD1	TRBJ2-5
TGTGCCAGCAGCTTACAGGGTCGTCGGGGCTACACCTTC	CASSLQGRRGYTF	once	TRBV7-9	.	TRBJ1-2
TGTGCCAGCAGTTCACTAGCGGGAGGACACGTTGAGCAGTTCTTC	CASSSLAGGHVEQFF	.	TRBV28	TRBD2	TRBJ2-1
TGTGCCAGCAGCCAAGAATCCCGGACTAGCGGATACGAGCAGTACTTC	CASSQESRTSGYEQYF	.	TRBV4-2	TRBD2	TRBJ2-7
TGTGCCAGCAGTTCGCGGGTTCGGTACCAAGAGACCCAGTACTTC	CASSSRVRYQETQYF	once	TRBV28	.	TRBJ2-5
TGCGCCAGCAGCTCTGGGGCCCGGGGGGACAATCAGCCCCAGCATTTT	CASSSGARGDNQPQHF	.	TRBV5-1	.	TRBJ1-5
TGTGCCAGTAGCCTAACTGTAGATACGCAGTATTTT	CASSLTVDTQYF	.	TRBV19	.	TRBJ2-3
TGTGCCAGCAGCCGGACAGGGGGCAGCTTAGGAGATACGCAGTATTTT	CASSRTGGSLGDTQYF	.	TRBV2	TRBD1	TRBJ2-3
TGTGCCAGCAGTTTGAGGGGGCTTAATAATGAAAAACTGTTTTTT	CASSLRGLNNEKLFF	.	TRBV27	TRBD1	TRBJ1-4
TGTGCCATCAGTGGGATCAATCAGCCCCAGCATTTT	CAISGINQPQHF	few	TRBV10-3	.	TRBJ1-5
TGTGCCTGGAGTGGGCGGGAATTCTTTAGCACAGATACGCAGTATTTT	CAWSGREFFSTDTQYF	.	TRBV30	.	TRBJ2-3
TGTGCCAGCAGGGTGGGGGGCCGTACAGATACGCAGTATTTT	CASRVGGRTDTQYF	.	TRBV6-5	.	TRBJ2-3
TGCGCCAGCAGCTTGGTGCGGGAGGGCCTTAGCACAGATACGCAGTATTTT	CASSLVREGLSTDTQYF	.	TRBV5-1	TRBD2	TRBJ2-3
TGCGCCAGCAGCCAAGGTTCAAGCGCCCGCACAGATACGCAGTATTTT	CASSQGSSARTDTQYF	.	TRBV4-1	.	TRBJ2-3
TGTGCCAGCAGTTTCCGTCACACCGGGGAGCTGTTTTTT	CASSFRHTGELFF	.	TRBV28	.	TRBJ2-2
TGTGCCAGCAGCGTAACCGAAAACACCATATATTTT	CASSVTENTIYF	.	TRBV9	.	TRBJ1-3
TGTGCCAGCAGTTTCCGGATAGGCCAATACTCCTCCTACGAGCAGTACTTC	CASSFRIGQYSSYEQYF	.	TRBV27	.	TRBJ2-7
TGTGCCAGCAGCCTCATGAGGGGGGAAAACATTCAGTACTTC	CASSLMRGENIQYF	.	TRBV16	.	TRBJ2-4
TGTGCCAGCAAGGTTCAGGGGGGAGAGACCCAGTACTTC	CASKVQGGETQYF	once	TRBV6-5	.	TRBJ2-5